These 24 T cell receptor beta chains came from one sample sequenced in a study of shared clonotypes between healthy human individuals. Sequencing used immunoSEQ multiplex PCR; TCRdb keeps in-frame clones, though not all of them. Of 2 million to 2.5 million clones detected, about 94% appear once; the ten largest clones hold around 0.13%. The source material was naive CD4+ T cells sorted from blood. Subset of the sample: CD45RA+ positively selected. The source of these receptors is a man between 18 and 29 years old in good health.

The chain uses TRBV18 and TRBJ1-3; D might be TRBD1 (6 bases). V was shortened by 3 bases and J by 0 bases, with 21 bases between the two germline ends. The CDR3 runs 19 residues. Germline V CDR1 and CDR2: KGHSH, LQKENI. Written as DNA, the CDR3 is TGTGCCAGCTCACCCCCAGGGGAATTGTCTATGAGCTCTGGAAACACCATATATTTT. Its protein is CASSPPGELSMSSGNTIYF.

The chain has TRBV21-1 and TRBJ2-1; TRBD2 is the table's D call and was not checked against the DNA. TRBV21-1 is designated a pseudogene. The length of the CDR3 is 15 residues. This chain's CDR3 is CASSKGVAANDEQFF. The CDR3 DNA reads as TGTGCCAGCAGCAAAGGGGTAGCCGCGAATGATGAGCAGTTCTTC.

The chain links TRBV5-6 to TRBJ1-4; possibly TRBD1 for D (6 bases). The V gene lost 4 bases and the J gene lost 7 bases, with 20 bases spanning the gap. The CDR3 spans 16 residues. CDR1 is SGHDT and CDR2 is YYEEEE in the germline V gene. The CDR3 DNA reads TGTGCCAGCAGCCTTACCACAGGGTTTGAGACTGAAAAACTGTTTTTT. It yields the protein CASSLTTGFETEKLFF.

V is TRBV29-1 and J is TRBJ2-1; 8 bases fit TRBD2. The germline V gene has CDR1 SQVTM and CDR2 ANQGSEA. Unmatched junction bases numbered 4, after V lost 2 bases and J lost 4 bases. The CDR3 is made up of 14 amino acids. The CDR3 coding sequence is TGCAGCGTTGAATTAGCGGGATCGTACAATGAGCAGTTCTTC. Translated: CSVELAGSYNEQFF.

V gene TRBV7-2 combines with J gene TRBJ1-1; 11 nucleotides match TRBD1. The CDR3 contains 16 residues. Trimming removed 7 bases from V and 4 bases from J; junction bases left unmatched: 11. Germline lookup yields CDR1 SGHTA and CDR2 FQGNSA. The CDR3 DNA reads TGTGCCAGCACCAAACCACCGGGACAGGGGGTCACTGAAGCTTTCTTT. This translates into CASTKPPGQGVTEAFF.

The chain links TRBV19 to TRBJ1-2; TRBD1 matches 9 bases. The CDR3 covers 15 residues. CDR1 and CDR2 (germline): LNHDA, SQIVND (reference sequence). The junction had 10 bases not matched to a gene; V was cut back by 5 bases and J by 6 bases. Here the CDR3 DNA reads TGTGCCAGTAGTCCCCAGACAGGGGGACTCGATGGCTACACCTTC. Protein: CASSPQTGGLDGYTF.

About this clone: The sample carries other DNA sequences with the same CDR3. The V and J genes are TRBV7-2 and TRBJ1-1, with 7 bases fitting TRBD1. Germline V gene lookup returns CDR1 SGHTA and CDR2 FQGNSA. V gave up 1 base and J gave up 0 bases; unmatched junction bases: 2. The CDR3 extends over 15 amino acids. In DNA, the CDR3 is TGTGCCAGCAGCTTAGGGACAGGAGTGAACACTGAAGCTTTCTTT. Protein product: CASSLGTGVNTEAFF.

The chain employs TRBV6-1 and TRBJ2-5; TRBD2 might be the D (7 bases). Looked up from germline, CDR1 is MNHNS and CDR2 is SASEGT. The CDR3 length is 15 residues. Trimming removed 7 bases from V and 5 bases from J, with 20 bases in between. DNA of the CDR3: TGTGCCAGCACGACGGGGGGCACTCTACCTGAGACCCAGTACTTC. Its protein is CASTTGGTLPETQYF.

This clone has just a few counts. The chain links TRBV30 to TRBJ1-1; D is unresolved. The germline gives CDR1 GTSNPN, CDR2 SVGIG (reference sequence). The V gene lost 4 bases and the J gene lost 5 bases, with 11 bases spanning the gap. This CDR3 contains 12 residues. Here the CDR3 DNA reads TGTGCCTGGAAAGAGGAGAGGACTGAAGCTTTCTTT. The encoded protein is CAWKEERTEAFF. Based on the CDR3 plus reference TRBV30 and TRBJ1-1, the full variable domain is SQTIHQWPATLVQPVGSPLSLECTVEGTSNPNLYWYRQAAGRGLQLLFYSVGIGQISSEVPQNLSASRPQDRQFILSSKKLLLSDSGFYLCAWKEERTEAFFGQGTRLTVV.

The gene calls are TRBV21-1 and TRBJ1-5; the table calls TRBD1, which could not be checked here. TRBV21-1 is assigned pseudogene status. This CDR3 is 16 amino acids long. In nucleotides, the CDR3 is TGTGCCAGCAGCAAAGAGGGAAGGGGCCCCAATCAGCCCCAGCATTTT. Its translation is CASSKEGRGPNQPQHF.

The rearrangement links TRBV5-1 to TRBJ1-1; TRBD1 matches at 8 bases. This CDR3 spans 15 amino acids. The germline gives CDR1 SGHRS, CDR2 YFSETQ. V gave up 4 bases and J gave up 5 bases; unmatched junction bases: 10. CDR3 sequence: CASSHRQGSGTEAFF. In DNA form, the CDR3 reads TGCGCCAGCAGCCACCGACAGGGGTCGGGGACTGAAGCTTTCTTT.

The sample holds one count of this clone. The chain couples TRBV19 to TRBJ2-1; D is unclear. The CDR3 is 14 residues long. The germline gives CDR1 LNHDA, CDR2 SQIVND (reference sequence). Trimming cost V 11 bases and J 0 bases, with 14 bases left between them. CDR3 sequence: CASLGASSYNEQFF. CDR3 bases: TGTGCCTCCCTCGGAGCGAGCTCCTACAATGAGCAGTTCTTC.

This clone has just one count. This CDR3 is also generated by other DNA sequences in the sample. This chain joins TRBV30 and TRBJ2-3; D gene ambiguous. The CDR3 is 12 amino acids. Trimming took off 0 bases at V and 5 bases at J, with 6 bases between the two ends. Germline assignment: CDR1 GTSNPN and CDR2 SVGIG (reference sequence). CDR3 bases: TGTGCCTGGAGTGTCGACCGAGATACGCAGTATTTT. This gives the protein CAWSVDRDTQYF.

The chain employs TRBV6-5 and TRBJ2-5; D gene ambiguous. Germline V CDR1 and CDR2: MNHEY, SVGAGI. V was trimmed by 9 bases and J by 4 bases, leaving 18 bases between them. This CDR3 spans 14 amino acids. CDR3 bases: TGTGCCAGTATGCGTGGGCGCTTATCAGAGACCCAGTACTTC. Its protein product is CASMRGRLSETQYF.

V usage is TRBV15 and J usage is TRBJ2-1, with D possibly matching TRBD2 (6 bases). Trimming cost V 5 bases and J 6 bases, with 14 bases left between them. The V gene's germline CDR1 is LNHNV and CDR2 YYDKDF (reference sequence). This CDR3 region has 14 residues. The CDR3, as DNA: TGTGCCACCAGCCAACGGGGGAGCACCAATGAGCAGTTCTTC. Translating it yields CATSQRGSTNEQFF.

V usage is TRBV21-1 and J usage is TRBJ1-5; the tabulated D call, TRBD1, remains unverified against the DNA. TRBV21-1 is a known pseudogene. The CDR3 length is 15 residues. The CDR3 DNA follows: TGTGCCAGCAGCAAAGCTACCCGGACACCCCGGGCCCAGCATTTT. Protein product: CASSKATRTPRAQHF.

V usage is TRBV10-3 and J usage is TRBJ2-2, with TRBD1 identical over 10 bases. From germline, CDR1 is ENHRY and CDR2 SYGVKD. The J segment lost 6 bases and the V segment lost 4 bases, leaving 2 bases of the junction unmatched. The CDR3 is 14 residues long. CDR3 coding DNA: TGTGCCATCAGTGGGACAGGGGGTTCCGGGGAGCTGTTTTTT. Protein product: CAISGTGGSGELFF.

The rearrangement links TRBV28 to TRBJ2-7; 8 bases fit TRBD2. This CDR3 is 15 amino acids long. Germline CDR1 is MDHEN and CDR2 is SYDVKM. The junction had 6 bases not matched to a gene; V was cut back by 5 bases and J by 0 bases. The DNA for the CDR3 is TGTGCCAGCAGTGAATCGGGGACTAGCTCCTACGAGCAGTACTTC. Its translation: CASSESGTSSYEQYF.

The chain links TRBV18 to TRBJ1-1; weak D call: TRBD1 (5 bases). Germline V CDR1 and CDR2: KGHSH, LQKENI. Between the trimmed V and J ends, which lost 6 bases and 1 base, there was a span of 15 bases. The CDR3 runs 15 residues. CDR3 sequence (DNA): TGTGCCAGCTCGCAGCAGGGTCTGGCGAACACTGAAGCTTTCTTT. Its translation: CASSQQGLANTEAFF.

V usage is TRBV10-3 and J usage is TRBJ1-5, with D uncertain. Germline lookup yields CDR1 ENHRY and CDR2 SYGVKD. V lost 3 bases to trimming and J lost 5 bases, with 11 bases between them. The CDR3 consists of 14 residues. The CDR3 reads CAISDTEGYQPQHF. The DNA of the CDR3 is TGTGCCATCAGTGACACCGAGGGTTATCAGCCCCAGCATTTT.

The gene calls are TRBV6-1 and TRBJ1-6; no reliable D call. CDR3 length equals 14 residues. Germline values: CDR1 MNHNS, CDR2 SASEGT. The V end lost 5 bases, the J end lost 4 bases, and 9 bases lay between the germline ends. Written as DNA, the CDR3 is TGTGCCAGCAGTACAGACTGGTATAATTCACCCCTCCACTTT. Its protein product is CASSTDWYNSPLHF.

CDR3 bases: TGCAGCGTTGAAGATACAGGGGGCGCGGAAGAAAAACTGTTTTTT. It codes for CSVEDTGGAEEKLFF. This chain uses TRBV29-1 with TRBJ1-4, with 9 bases identical to TRBD1. V lost 0 bases to trimming and J lost 8 bases; unmatched junction nucleotides: 7. CDR3 size: 15 residues. Germline V CDR1 and CDR2: SQVTM, ANQGSEA.

The chain carries TRBV5-6 and TRBJ2-7; either TRBD1 or TRBD2 may supply D (5 bases each). Trimming shortened V by 0 bases and J by 1 base, and 14 bases separated the two germline ends. Germline V lookup: CDR1 SGHDT, CDR2 YYEEEE. This CDR3 is built from 16 residues. CDR3 in DNA: TGTGCCAGCAGCTTGGCTGTTAGCTGGGGGTCCTACGAGCAGTACTTC. Encoded protein: CASSLAVSWGSYEQYF.

This sequence joins TRBV2 and TRBJ2-2, with 9 positions matching TRBD1. Trimming took 3 bases from V and 8 from J; bases not matched to a gene: 10. The CDR3 is 16 amino acids. Germline CDR1 SNHLY, CDR2 FYNNEI. CDR3 region: CASSEARTGVSGELFF. The DNA of the CDR3 is TGTGCCAGCAGTGAGGCTAGGACAGGGGTTAGTGGGGAGCTGTTTTTT.